Following are 5 T cell receptor beta chains from one sample sequenced in a study of CD4 T cells in relation to SARS-CoV-2 and coronaviruses. Antigens of these TCRs are unknown. Data came from immunoSEQ multiplex PCR; TCRdb stores just in-frame clones and leaves some out. The profile covers 25,000 or so clones, with under 80% appearing a single time and more than 14% taken by the ten largest. Unexposed donor CD4+ T cells date from about 2011-2019, before the COVID-19 pandemic. The cells were cultured for 10 days before CD4+ T cells were isolated. The sequencing input was CD4+ T cells from PBMCs, cultured in vitro. These receptors came from a human donor in good health.

This rearrangement joins TRBV3-1 (or the pseudogene TRBV3-2) to TRBJ2-1; D gene uncertain. The V and J ends lost 5 bases and 3 bases respectively, with 5 bases between them. CDR1 is LGHDT and CDR2 is YNNKEL in the germline V gene (reference sequence). The CDR3 is 12 residues long. The CDR3 DNA follows: TGTGCCAGCAGCGGCGACTACAATGAGCAGTTCTTC. It translates to CASSGDYNEQFF.

The V gene is TRBV4-3, the J gene TRBJ1-5; D is ambiguous. V lost 3 bases and J 1 base, leaving 7 bases between the germline ends. The CDR3 extends over 14 amino acids. Germline lookup yields CDR1 LGHNA and CDR2 YSLEER. The CDR3 reads CASSQGRSNQPQHF. The CDR3 DNA sequence: TGCGCCAGCAGCCAGGGTAGAAGCAATCAGCCCCAGCATTTT.

The chain recombines TRBV5-1 with TRBJ1-1, with 7 bases identical to TRBD1. Unmatched junction bases numbered 6, after V lost 3 bases and J lost 1 base. This CDR3 region has 15 residues. Per the germline V gene, CDR1 is SGHRS and CDR2 is YFSETQ. CDR3 DNA: TGCGCCAGCAGCTCGACAGGGTGGGGGAACACTGAAGCTTTCTTT. Protein product: CASSSTGWGNTEAFF.

The genes are TRBV7-2 and TRBJ1-1; D is unclear. The germline V gene has CDR1 SGHTA and CDR2 FQGNSA. The germline V and J ends were trimmed by 4 bases and 4 bases, with 16 bases remaining between them. The CDR3 has 15 residues. The CDR3 bases are TGTGCCAGCAGCTCCACGGGCTGGTCGGGCACTGAAGCTTTCTTT. Protein sequence: CASSSTGWSGTEAFF.

The chain couples TRBV2 to TRBJ1-2; no clear D gene. The CDR3 is 11 amino acids. The germline V gene has CDR1 SNHLY and CDR2 FYNNEI. V was clipped by 8 bases and J by 2 bases, with 6 bases between them. DNA of the CDR3: TGTGCCAGCGGAGAAAACTATGGCTACACCTTC. This codes for CASGENYGYTF.